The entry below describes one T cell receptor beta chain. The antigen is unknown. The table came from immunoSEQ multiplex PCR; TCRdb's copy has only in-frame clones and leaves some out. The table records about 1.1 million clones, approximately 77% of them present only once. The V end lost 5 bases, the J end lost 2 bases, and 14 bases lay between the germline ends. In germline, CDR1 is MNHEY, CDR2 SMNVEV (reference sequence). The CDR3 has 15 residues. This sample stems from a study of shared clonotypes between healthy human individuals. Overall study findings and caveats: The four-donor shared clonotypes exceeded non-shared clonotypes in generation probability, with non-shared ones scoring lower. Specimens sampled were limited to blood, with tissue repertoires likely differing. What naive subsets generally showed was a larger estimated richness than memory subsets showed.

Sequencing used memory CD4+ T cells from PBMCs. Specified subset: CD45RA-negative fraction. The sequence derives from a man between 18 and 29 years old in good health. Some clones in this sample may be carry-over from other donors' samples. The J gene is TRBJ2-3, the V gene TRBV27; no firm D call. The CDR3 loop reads CASSPAGRATDTQYF. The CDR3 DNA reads TGTGCCAGCAGTCCTGCCGGACGCGCCACAGATACGCAGTATTTT.